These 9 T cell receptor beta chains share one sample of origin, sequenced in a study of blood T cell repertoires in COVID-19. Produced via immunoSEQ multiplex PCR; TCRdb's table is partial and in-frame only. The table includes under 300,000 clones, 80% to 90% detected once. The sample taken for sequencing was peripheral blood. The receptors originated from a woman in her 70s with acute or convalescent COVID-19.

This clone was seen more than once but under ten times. Here the CDR3 DNA reads TGTGCCAGCAGTGAAAGGACAGGGCTCGAGCAGTACTTC. Translated, it gives CASSERTGLEQYF. The J gene is TRBJ2-7, the V gene TRBV6-4, with 8 positions matching TRBD1. Germline V gene data show CDR1 as MRHNA and CDR2 as SNTAGT. V dropped 3 bases and J dropped 6; count of bases not matched to a gene: 4. CDR3 length: 13 residues.

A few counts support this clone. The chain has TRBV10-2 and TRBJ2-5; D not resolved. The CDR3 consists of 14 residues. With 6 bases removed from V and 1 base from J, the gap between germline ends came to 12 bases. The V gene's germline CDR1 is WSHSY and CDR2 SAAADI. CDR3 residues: CASSPYRSQETQYF. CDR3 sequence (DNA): TGCGCCAGCAGCCCTTATAGGAGCCAAGAGACCCAGTACTTC.

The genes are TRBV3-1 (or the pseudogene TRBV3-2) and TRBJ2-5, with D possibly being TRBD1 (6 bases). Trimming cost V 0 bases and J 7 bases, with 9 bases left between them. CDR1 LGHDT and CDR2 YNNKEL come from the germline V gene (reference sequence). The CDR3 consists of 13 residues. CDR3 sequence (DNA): TGTGCCAGCAGCCAAGAAAGCAGGGGGACCCAGTACTTC. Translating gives CASSQESRGTQYF.

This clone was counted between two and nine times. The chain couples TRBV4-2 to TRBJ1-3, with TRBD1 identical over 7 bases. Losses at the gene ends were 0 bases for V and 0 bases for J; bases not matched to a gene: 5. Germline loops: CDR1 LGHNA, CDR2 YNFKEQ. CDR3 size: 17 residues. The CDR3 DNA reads TGTGCCAGCAGCCAAGAACTACAGGGGTTCTCTGGAAACACCATATATTTT. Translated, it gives CASSQELQGFSGNTIYF.

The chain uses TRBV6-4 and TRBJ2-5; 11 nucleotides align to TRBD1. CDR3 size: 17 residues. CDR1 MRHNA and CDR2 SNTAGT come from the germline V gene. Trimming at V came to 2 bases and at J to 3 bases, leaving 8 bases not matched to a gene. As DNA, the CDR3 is TGTGCCAGCAGTGACGATGGGACAGGGGGTTTCAAAGAGACCCAGTACTTC. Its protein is CASSDDGTGGFKETQYF.

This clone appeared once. CDR3 in amino acids: CASSPSGGQAAKNIQYF. The DNA for the CDR3 is TGCGCCAGCAGCCCTTCGGGGGGTCAGGCGGCCAAAAACATTCAGTACTTC. The V and J genes are TRBV4-1 and TRBJ2-4; 7 bases fit TRBD2. This CDR3 is 17 amino acids long. Germline values: CDR1 MGHRA, CDR2 YSYEKL. V dropped 4 bases and J dropped 1; count of bases not matched to a gene: 10.

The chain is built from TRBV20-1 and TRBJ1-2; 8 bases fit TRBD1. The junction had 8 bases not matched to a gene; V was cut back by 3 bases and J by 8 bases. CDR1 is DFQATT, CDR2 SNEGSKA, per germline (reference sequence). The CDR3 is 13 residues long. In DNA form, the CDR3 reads TGCAGTGCTAGTTCTCCGGGACAGGTCGGCTACACCTTC. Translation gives CSASSPGQVGYTF.

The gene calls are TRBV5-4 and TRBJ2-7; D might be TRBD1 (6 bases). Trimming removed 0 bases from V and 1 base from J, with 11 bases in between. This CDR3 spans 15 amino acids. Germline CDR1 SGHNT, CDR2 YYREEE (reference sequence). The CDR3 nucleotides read TGTGCCAGCAGCTTGGGACAGGCGCGGTCCTACGAGCAGTACTTC. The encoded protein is CASSLGQARSYEQYF.

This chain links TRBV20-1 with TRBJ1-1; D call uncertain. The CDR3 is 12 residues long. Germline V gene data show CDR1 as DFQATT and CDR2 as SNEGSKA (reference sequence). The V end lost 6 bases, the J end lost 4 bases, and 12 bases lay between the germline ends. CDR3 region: CSASSISTEAFF. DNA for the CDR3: TGCAGTGCGAGTAGCATATCCACTGAAGCTTTCTTT.